The following is a T cell receptor (beta chain) sequence with its context. This clonotype was observed at least ten times. The target of this receptor is not known. No qualities accompany the bases; no much larger clone lies one base away. This sample stems from a study of response to subunit inactivated influenza vaccine (dated by TCRdb to between 2018 and 2020). Describing the broader study: Deep quantitative profiling of the T cell receptor repertoire was used in the study to follow responses to a trivalent subunit inactivated influenza vaccine. Paper-wide results and their limitations: According to the authors, only a limited number of new T cells may be recruited by each seasonal influenza vaccination.

To prepare the library, RT-PCR was applied. The sequencing machine was an Illumina HiSeq 2500. Through fastp at Q25 and MiXCR, TCRdb rebuilt clones from the public reads, retaining in-frame beta chains. A single entry per CDR3 protein holds the most common genes and DNA from its merged rows. For this sample there are hundreds of thousands of distinct CDR3 sequences; around 20% appear just once. The biggest ten clones account for 9.5% to 13% of the sample. The CDR3 starts with the cysteine, ends with the phenylalanine, and has 15 residues. The sequence is cut down to CDR3 DNA, 45 bases in frame from base 1. Compared with germline, V lacks 6 bases and J lacks 6 bases; bases without a gene match: 7.

The V and J segments used are TRBV12-3 or TRBV12-4 and TRBJ2-2; 10 junctional bases match TRBD1. The clonotype originates from a man aged 45-60 years who received an inactivated influenza vaccine. Donor details come from another sample of the same person, matched by shared clones. Sequenced here: PBMCs from blood, sampled about 5 days after vaccination. DNA sequence: TGTGCCAGCAGATCGGGGACAGGGGTTGCCGGGGAGCTGTTTTTT. The resulting protein is CASRSGTGVAGELFF.